Listed below are T cell receptor beta chains from one sample, sequenced in a study of blood T cell repertoires in COVID-19. The table came from immunoSEQ multiplex PCR; TCRdb's copy has only in-frame clones and leaves some out. The sample contains roughly 200,000 clones, nearly 90% of which appear only once. The sequencing sample was made of PBMCs or T cells enriched from blood (not recorded which). These TCRs come from a woman in her thirties or forties with acute COVID-19. Both conserved end residues are part of each CDR3. The D gene is left open where the match is weak. A row's size may be missing; if present it is once, few, many or a size class.

J,D,V,size,DNA,CDR3
TRBJ1-2,.,TRBV19,.,TGTGCCAGTAGTATAGGGCCCGAGGGTCTGAGTGGCTACACCTTC,CASSIGPEGLSGYTF
TRBJ2-3,.,TRBV6-5,.,TGTGCCAGCAGCCTAATCGGGACGCAGTATTTT,CASSLIGTQYF
TRBJ2-2,TRBD1,TRBV9,few,TGTGCCAGCAGCGTCGATAGGGGGCGCACCGGGGAGCTGTTTTTT,CASSVDRGRTGELFF
TRBJ2-6,.,TRBV18,.,TGTGCCAGCTCACCCATACAGGGACCCGGGGGGTCTGGGGCCAACGTCCTGACTTTC,CASSPIQGPGGSGANVLTF
TRBJ2-5,TRBD1,TRBV27,.,TGTGCCAGCAGTTATAAGACAGGGTTGGAGACCCAGTACTTC,CASSYKTGLETQYF
TRBJ1-2,TRBD1,TRBV10-3,.,TGTGCCATCAGTGAGTCCTCCGCCGGCCAGGGGGCCTATGGCTACACCTTC,CAISESSAGQGAYGYTF
TRBJ2-1,TRBD2,TRBV30,.,TGTGCCTGGACTTTACCAGCCGCGGGGGGATTTTACAATGAGCAGTTCTTC,CAWTLPAAGGFYNEQFF
TRBJ2-1,TRBD2,TRBV18,once,TGTGCCAGCTCACTCGGGGGGGCCAACAATGAGCAGTTCTTC,CASSLGGANNEQFF
TRBJ2-2,.,TRBV12-3/TRBV12-4,.,TGTGCCAGCAGTTTAATCCGGACCGGGGAGCTGTTTTTT,CASSLIRTGELFF
TRBJ1-2,TRBD1,TRBV2,few,TGTGCCAGCAGTTTGGGGACAGAATATGGCTACACCTTC,CASSLGTEYGYTF
TRBJ1-1,.,TRBV10-3,.,TGTGCCATCAGCCAATGGGTCGCGGGCACTGAAGCTTTCTTT,CAISQWVAGTEAFF
TRBJ1-3,TRBD1,TRBV4-2,.,TGTGCCAGCAGCCAAGAATTGAGACAGGGGGCGAGCTCTGGAAACACCATATATTTT,CASSQELRQGASSGNTIYF
TRBJ2-5,.,TRBV19,.,TGTGCCAGTAGTATTGGGGGACTGGAAGAGACCCAGTACTTC,CASSIGGLEETQYF
TRBJ2-5,TRBD2,TRBV9,.,TGTGCCAGCAGCGCCCCTCGGGAGGGCCGAGAGACCCAGTACTTC,CASSAPREGRETQYF
TRBJ1-2,.,TRBV5-4,few,TGTGCCAGCAGCTTGGGCCCGGGTGCAGCCTATGGCTACACCTTC,CASSLGPGAAYGYTF
TRBJ2-5,TRBD2,TRBV7-2,.,TGTGCCAGCAGCTTATTGACGGGGGGATGGGAGACCCAGTACTTC,CASSLLTGGWETQYF
TRBJ2-1,TRBD2,TRBV19,once,TGTGCCAGTAGTATAAGGGGTGGGTGGACTAGCGGGAGCCGTGAGCAGTTCTTC,CASSIRGGWTSGSREQFF
TRBJ1-6,.,TRBV2,.,TGTGCCACGAGTGAGGAGGGAAATTCACCCCTCCACTTT,CATSEEGNSPLHF
TRBJ1-2,.,TRBV3-1/TRBV3-2,.,TGTGCCAGCAGCCATCCCCCTGGAGTCAGTGGAGGCTATGGCTACACCTTC,CASSHPPGVSGGYGYTF